The text below deals with one T cell receptor (beta chain). As yet, its antigen is unknown. V was trimmed by 1 base and J by 2 bases, leaving 4 bases between them. CDR1 is SEHNR, CDR2 FQNEAQ, per germline (reference sequence). CDR3 size: 13 residues. Repertoires were generated with immunoSEQ multiplex PCR, while TCRdb's copy carries only in-frame clones and drops some. The table records 97,000 or so clones, about 95% of them present only once. Surgery without prior neoadjuvant therapy was the treatment of the selected pancreatic ductal adenocarcinoma patients. This record comes from a study of T cells in pancreatic ductal adenocarcinoma. Whole-study findings and limits: Compared with tumor, blood showed more total productive templates and approximately 8-fold more clonotypes. Tumors hold more CD45RO+ effector T cells, which may bias toward lower diversity.

The receptor was isolated from a human donor with pancreatic ductal adenocarcinoma. V gene TRBV7-9 combines with J gene TRBJ2-3; D is uncertain. Sequencing was done on a sample of PBMCs. The CDR3 DNA sequence: TGTGCCAGCAGCTTAGGAGCCACAGATACGCAGTATTTT. It translates to CASSLGATDTQYF.